This is a list of T cell receptor beta chains from one sample in a study of neurological immune-mediated disorders. Each CDR3 protein gets one entry after TCRdb re-called the 5' RACE reads with MiXCR. The sample shows tens of thousands of distinct CDR3 sequences, approximately 14% of them seen only once. The source material was CD4+ T cells from blood. These receptors were collected from a woman aged 55-70 years with HTLV-1-associated myelopathy (HAM/TSP). The CDR3 runs from the conserved cysteine through the conserved F or W. Each record gives: clone size, V gene, D gene, J gene, CDR3 protein, CDR3 DNA. A D gene is named only where the DNA matches it firmly. Size is omitted from some rows. Given values are once, few, many or a class for expanded clones.

>-|TRBV14|TRBD1|TRBJ2-7
CARRDRESEQYF
TGTGCCCGACGGGACAGGGAATCCGAGCAGTACTTC
>-|TRBV3-1|-|TRBJ1-2
CASPTGLYGYTF
TGTGCCAGCCCGACAGGCCTCTATGGCTACACCTTC
>many|TRBV3-1|-|TRBJ1-2
CASSQEWEGYTF
TGTGCCAGCAGCCAAGAGTGGGAGGGCTACACCTTC
>many|TRBV25-1|-|TRBJ2-6
CASSTYSGTPLGANVLTF
TGTGCCAGCAGTACATACTCAGGGACCCCATTGGGGGCCAACGTCCTGACTTTC
>many|TRBV2|-|TRBJ2-3
CASRGGGTDTQYF
TGTGCCAGCAGGGGCGGCGGCACAGATACGCAGTATTTT
>many|TRBV29-1|TRBD2|TRBJ2-3
CSVGGLAGADTQYF
TGCAGCGTTGGAGGTTTAGCGGGGGCAGATACGCAGTATTTT
>many|TRBV7-8|TRBD1|TRBJ1-6
CASSFDRALTMGGNSPLHF
TGTGCCAGCAGCTTTGACAGGGCATTAACAATGGGGGGTAATTCACCCCTCCACTTT
>many|TRBV20-1|TRBD1|TRBJ1-1
CSTDRVTEAFF
TGCAGTACTGACAGGGTTACTGAAGCTTTCTTT
>many|TRBV29-1|-|TRBJ2-7
CSVDGQGGHEQYF
TGCAGCGTTGACGGTCAAGGTGGACACGAGCAGTACTTC
>-|TRBV28|-|TRBJ2-3
CASSWEGTDTQYF
TGTGCCAGCAGTTGGGAAGGGACAGATACGCAGTATTTT
>many|TRBV27|-|TRBJ2-1
CASRPTPGILTNEQFF
TGTGCCAGCAGACCAACCCCCGGGATCTTAACTAATGAGCAGTTCTTC
>once|TRBV15|TRBD1|TRBJ2-3
CTTSRVEGAGTDTQYF
TGTACCACCAGCAGAGTCGAGGGGGCTGGGACAGATACGCAGTATTTT
>many|TRBV29-1|TRBD1|TRBJ1-2
CSVAGQANYGYTF
TGCAGCGTTGCAGGACAGGCGAACTATGGCTACACCTTC
>-|TRBV6-1|TRBD2|TRBJ2-3
CDSNRLAGVPGTTQYF
TGTGACAGCAACCGACTAGCGGGGGTCCCCGGGACGACGCAGTATTTT
>many|TRBV2|TRBD1|TRBJ2-7
CASSDGTGYVYEQYF
TGTGCCAGCAGTGATGGGACAGGGTATGTATACGAGCAGTACTTC
>medium-sized|TRBV5-6|-|TRBJ2-2
CASSLAGDGTGELFF
TGTGCCAGCAGCTTGGCAGGGGATGGCACCGGGGAGCTGTTTTTT
>many|TRBV10-3|-|TRBJ1-4
CAISERPKPNEKLFF
TGTGCCATCAGTGAGCGACCCAAGCCGAATGAAAAACTGTTTTTT
>many|TRBV20-1|TRBD2|TRBJ2-2
CSAFSGGLNTGELFF
TGCAGTGCTTTTAGCGGGGGACTCAACACCGGGGAGCTGTTTTTT
>-|TRBV18|TRBD2|TRBJ2-1
CASSPPAGDEQFF
TGTGCCAGCTCACCCCCGGCGGGGGATGAGCAGTTCTTC
>many|TRBV6-1|-|TRBJ1-1
CASSGGIRGGRAFF
TGTGCCAGCAGTGGTGGTATTAGGGGAGGTCGGGCTTTCTTT
>many|TRBV10-3|-|TRBJ1-5
CAISESGDNQPQHF
TGTGCCATCAGTGAGTCAGGGGACAATCAGCCCCAGCATTTT
>many|TRBV5-1|-|TRBJ2-7
CASSLQTGYEQYF
TGCGCCAGCAGCTTGCAGACAGGCTACGAGCAGTACTTC
>many|TRBV12-3/TRBV12-4|-|TRBJ1-2
CASSSPPELYGYTF
TGTGCCAGCAGCTCGCCCCCCGAGCTCTATGGCTACACCTTC
>many|TRBV5-5|TRBD1|TRBJ1-2
CASRRARDSYGYTF
TGTGCCAGCAGACGAGCCCGGGACAGCTATGGCTACACCTTC
>-|TRBV20-1|-|TRBJ1-2
CSFRVRRRQDGYTF
TGCAGTTTTAGAGTGCGTCGTCGACAGGATGGCTACACCTTC
>many|TRBV7-3|-|TRBJ1-2
CASSLTGMGIVDGYTF
TGTGCCAGCAGCTTAACGGGAATGGGGATCGTGGATGGCTACACCTTC
>many|TRBV7-2|-|TRBJ2-5
CASSPTTQTQYF
TGTGCCAGCAGCCCGACTACTCAGACCCAGTACTTC
>many|TRBV6-1|-|TRBJ2-2
CASSEVGRAMGILFF
TGTGCCAGCAGTGAAGTGGGCAGGGCTATGGGGATACTGTTTTTT
>many|TRBV9|-|TRBJ2-2
CASSRVGTTGELFF
TGTGCCAGCAGCCGAGTCGGGACAACCGGGGAGCTGTTTTTT
>many|TRBV20-1|TRBD2|TRBJ2-7
CSASTSGGGEQYF
TGCAGTGCTAGCACTAGCGGGGGGGGAGAGCAGTACTTC